These 22 T cell receptor beta chains share one sample of origin, sequenced in a study of T cell clonotyping in hematopoietic cell transplantation (TCRdb year 2021). The sample's time point label, decoded: recipient sample about 28 days before transplant, after cytoreduction. The receptor library was made with the immunoSEQ multiplex PCR assay. As stored in TCRdb, this immuneACCESS dataset retains in-frame rearrangements with V and J assigned. A fraction of the clones does not appear; measured against another copy, unresolved V genes explain less than half of the discrepancy, and the remainder lacks a known reason. The table for this sample lists about 76,000 clones; about 95% of them were counted only once. 1.5% to 2% of the sample rests with the top ten. The starting material was peripheral blood mononuclear cells, obtained before stem cell transplant. The receptors were gathered from a woman aged 50 to 60 with acute myeloid leukemia. Some clones in this sample may be carry-over from other donors' samples.

The gene calls are TRBV5-6 and TRBJ2-7, with a possible D match to TRBD1 (6 bases). This CDR3 is built from 13 residues. V lost 6 bases to trimming and J lost 3 bases, with 13 bases between them. From germline, CDR1 is SGHDT and CDR2 YYEEEE. For the CDR3, the DNA is TGTGCCAGCATCAGACAGGAGATCTACGAGCAGTACTTC. Its translation is CASIRQEIYEQYF.

The V gene is TRBV6-5, the J gene TRBJ1-3, with D hard to call. Germline CDR1 MNHEY, CDR2 SVGAGI. V was cut by 5 bases and J by 2 bases, with 13 bases left in between. This CDR3 is 15 amino acids long. CDR3 in amino acids: CASSLGLGTGNTIYF. The CDR3 DNA follows: TGTGCCAGCAGTCTTGGTCTGGGTACTGGAAACACCATATATTTT.

The chain couples TRBV7-3 to TRBJ1-6; the match to TRBD1 covers 7 bases. J gave up 7 bases and V 5 bases, and 8 bases lay outside the gene matches. There are 15 residues in the CDR3. The germline CDR1 and CDR2 sequences are SGHTA and FQGTGA. The CDR3 DNA reads TGTGCCAGCAGCCCCCGACAGGGAGTGAATTCACCCCTCCACTTT. It specifies CASSPRQGVNSPLHF.

The chain carries TRBV30 and TRBJ2-3; no clear D gene. Germline values: CDR1 GTSNPN, CDR2 SVGIG (reference sequence). V was shortened by 2 bases and J by 6 bases, with 9 bases between the two germline ends. The CDR3 loop spans 12 amino acids. The CDR3 sequence is CAWSLAQDTQYF. CDR3 coding DNA: TGTGCCTGGAGTTTAGCTCAGGATACGCAGTATTTT.

This chain uses TRBV2 with TRBJ2-3; D ambiguous. V was shortened by 8 bases and J by 0 bases, with 12 bases between the two germline ends. The CDR3 sequence is 14 residues long. Germline values: CDR1 SNHLY, CDR2 FYNNEI. The CDR3 is CASLVIPSTDTQYF. CDR3 in DNA: TGTGCCAGCTTAGTGATTCCTAGCACAGATACGCAGTATTTT.

The rearrangement joins TRBV5-1 to TRBJ2-7; 12 bases agree with TRBD2. Unmatched junction bases numbered 13, after V lost 2 bases and J lost 4 bases. Per germline, CDR1 SGHRS and CDR2 YFSETQ. The CDR3 spans 18 residues. CDR3: CASSFSLAGGPMSYEQYF. CDR3 bases: TGCGCCAGCAGCTTTAGCCTAGCGGGAGGGCCAATGTCTTACGAGCAGTACTTC.

The rearrangement links TRBV2 to TRBJ2-7; no definite D call. Germline V gene lookup returns CDR1 SNHLY and CDR2 FYNNEI. V shed 3 bases and J shed 3 bases, with 6 bases lying between them. This CDR3 has 12 residues. The CDR3 DNA follows: TGTGCCAGCAGTGAGTATGACTACGAGCAGTACTTC. Translating gives CASSEYDYEQYF.

The table lists this clone with a few counts. The CDR3 spells CASSGRTGRVEAFF. CDR3 nucleotide sequence: TGTGCCAGCAGTGGACGGACAGGGAGGGTTGAAGCTTTCTTT. This sequence joins TRBV6-1 and TRBJ1-1; TRBD1 aligns across 8 bases. Germline-derived CDR1 and CDR2 are MNHNS and SASEGT. The junction had 8 bases not matched to a gene; V was cut back by 4 bases and J by 7 bases. CDR3 length: 14 residues.

This rearrangement joins TRBV14 to TRBJ2-1; D is ambiguous. V was pared by 1 base and J by 10 bases, with 11 bases between. CDR1 and CDR2 from the germline V gene are SGHDN and FVKESK. The CDR3 sequence is 13 residues long. The chain's CDR3 is CASSQVDDYEQFF. For the CDR3, the DNA is TGTGCCAGCAGCCAAGTAGACGATTACGAGCAGTTCTTC.

This clone was counted once. V is TRBV5-4 and J is TRBJ2-7; D may be TRBD2 (5 bases). Germline V gene sequence: CDR1 SGHNT, CDR2 YYREEE (reference sequence). Trimming stripped 3 bases from V and 6 bases from J, with 10 bases between. The CDR3 extends over 12 amino acids. DNA for the CDR3: TGTGCCAGCAGCTCGGACTTATTCGAGCAGTACTTC. Protein: CASSSDLFEQYF.

The J gene is TRBJ1-1, the V gene TRBV6-1, with D possibly matching TRBD1 (5 bases). CDR1 and CDR2 (germline): MNHNS, SASEGT. CDR3 size: 13 residues. V dropped 7 bases and J dropped 4 bases, with 13 bases sitting between them. The CDR3 DNA is TGTGCCAGCAATCAGGGAGTTGGCACTGAAGCTTTCTTT. It translates to CASNQGVGTEAFF.

The chain has TRBV18 and TRBJ1-2; TRBD1 might be the D (5 bases). Trimming shortened V by 2 bases and J by 5 bases, and 9 bases separated the two germline ends. The V gene's germline CDR1 is KGHSH and CDR2 LQKENI. The CDR3 extends over 13 amino acids. The CDR3 loop reads CASSPETDYGYTF. Written as DNA, the CDR3 is TGTGCCAGCTCACCAGAGACAGATTATGGCTACACCTTC.

The V gene is TRBV29-1, the J gene TRBJ2-7; 13 bases map to TRBD2. Germline assignment: CDR1 SQVTM and CDR2 ANQGSEA. CDR3 length: 12 amino acids. V shed 7 bases and J 9 bases; nucleotides not matched to a gene: 6. The CDR3, as DNA: TGCAGCGGGACTAGCGGGAGTTTCCGGCAGTACTTC. This translates into CSGTSGSFRQYF.

The chain combines TRBV7-2 with TRBJ1-1; D possibly corresponds to TRBD1 (5 bases). The CDR3 is made up of 15 amino acids. V lost 5 bases and J lost 1, with 14 bases in between. The germline V gene encodes CDR1 SGHTA and CDR2 FQGNSA. CDR3 in DNA: TGTGCCAGCAGCACAGCCGGGACGGGGAACACTGAAGCTTTCTTT. Its translation: CASSTAGTGNTEAFF.

The chain is built from TRBV28 and TRBJ1-5; D gene unclear. Trimming took 9 bases from V and 5 from J, leaving 14 bases between them. This CDR3 is 13 amino acids long. From germline, CDR1 is MDHEN and CDR2 SYDVKM. CDR3 region: CASLSSSYQPQHF. CDR3 DNA sequence: TGTGCCAGTCTATCGTCAAGCTATCAGCCCCAGCATTTT.

The V and J genes are TRBV27 and TRBJ1-5, with D uncertain. The V end was cut by 0 bases, the J end by 7 bases, with 10 bases between. The CDR3 totals 14 residues. Germline CDR1 MNHEY, CDR2 SMNVEV (reference sequence). CDR3 region: CASSLSVGRQPQHF. The CDR3 nucleotides are TGTGCCAGCAGTTTATCCGTGGGTCGGCAGCCCCAGCATTTT.

V usage is TRBV5-8 and J usage is TRBJ1-1; no reliable D call. In germline, CDR1 is SGHTS, CDR2 YDEGEE. Trimming removed 2 bases from V and 3 bases from J, with 2 bases in between. The CDR3 is 11 amino acids. This CDR3 reads CASSLYTEAFF. DNA of the CDR3: TGTGCCAGCAGCTTATACACTGAAGCTTTCTTT.

The genes are TRBV19 and TRBJ2-3, with D perhaps assigned TRBD1 or TRBD2 (5 bases each). Germline values: CDR1 LNHDA, CDR2 SQIVND (reference sequence). V was shortened by 4 bases and J by 6 bases, with 11 bases between the two germline ends. The CDR3 extends over 13 amino acids. The CDR3: CASSTDWGDTQYF. Written as DNA, the CDR3 is TGTGCCAGTAGTACGGACTGGGGCGATACGCAGTATTTT.

V is TRBV27 and J is TRBJ1-4; D is ambiguous. This CDR3 has 13 residues. V lost 3 bases, J lost 8 bases, and 10 bases lay in between. The germline V gene has CDR1 MNHEY and CDR2 SMNVEV (reference sequence). The chain's CDR3 is CASSFSVAEKLFF. The DNA of the CDR3 is TGTGCCAGCAGTTTTTCGGTGGCCGAAAAACTGTTTTTT.

V usage is TRBV2 and J usage is TRBJ2-5; tentative D call: TRBD1 (5 bases). V was trimmed by 2 bases and J by 5 bases, leaving 12 bases between them. The CDR3 loop spans 14 amino acids. From germline, CDR1 is SNHLY and CDR2 FYNNEI. The CDR3: CASSERAGQETQYF. The CDR3, as DNA: TGTGCCAGCAGTGAACGTGCAGGGCAGGAGACCCAGTACTTC.

This chain connects TRBV9 to TRBJ2-6; maybe TRBD1 (6 bases). The ends were cut back, 0 bases at V and 0 bases at J, with 19 bases in the middle. The germline gives CDR1 SGDLS, CDR2 YYNGEE. CDR3 length: 20 amino acids. This chain's CDR3 is CASSVDGTRQAHSGANVLTF. CDR3 DNA sequence: TGTGCCAGCAGCGTAGATGGTACGAGACAGGCCCACTCTGGGGCCAACGTCCTGACTTTC.

Written as DNA, the CDR3 is TGCGCCAGCAGCTTCGGCAGGGGGTGGAACACTGAAGCTTTCTTT. This translates into CASSFGRGWNTEAFF. The chain joins TRBV5-1 to TRBJ1-1; TRBD1 agrees at 7 bases. The CDR3 is 15 amino acids. From germline, CDR1 is SGHRS and CDR2 YFSETQ. V dropped 2 bases and J dropped 1; count of bases not matched to a gene: 5.